The T cell receptor (beta chain) described here comes from a study of shared clonotypes between healthy human individuals (dated by TCRdb to the early 2020s). About the investigation overall: The cohort included three men and a couple of women between 18 and 49 years of age. For each donor, CD4 naive and CD4 memory were each run on three plates, CD8 naive on two plates, and CD8 memory on one plate. Blood TCR repertoires of roughly five healthy adults were deeply sequenced to estimate repertoire size and the extent of clonotype sharing between individuals. Different laboratories and diverse techniques were used to prepare libraries and sequence TCR repertoires, to increase sequencing depth and limit assay-specific biases. Each donor's leukapheresis produced roughly between roughly 0.94 and 9.5 billion PBMCs. Study-level results and caveats: Incomplete sequencing was indicated by rarefaction of sorted-subset datasets, despite the large sequencing depth. Clonotypes shared by all four sorted-subset donors showed higher generation probabilities than non-shared clonotypes. Estimated clonotype richness was generally larger for naive than for memory subsets. When a handful of donors were compared, the shared fraction of clonotypes was around 5% for naive CD4, over 3% for naive CD8, 2.3% for memory CD4, and 0.4% for memory CD8. Based on pairwise subsampling, the degree of clonotype sharing among donors was expected to be affected by sequencing depth. The genetic and exposure-history diversity represented was limited by the small number of donors. Only blood was sampled, and tissue TCR repertoires likely differ from those in blood.

Healthy HIV-negative adults with no recently reported acute infections or vaccinations were included as donors. Only Caucasian adults living in Nashville, Tennessee, USA were represented among the donors. CD4+ T cells were enriched by magnetic negative selection; naive cells were then positively selected on CD45RA, and the negative fraction formed the memory subset. Blood was obtained by leukapheresis, after which PBMCs were separated by Ficoll-Histopaque density gradient centrifugation and cryopreserved in liquid nitrogen vapor phase. Analytical flow cytometry was used to check the purity and quantity of each magnetically sorted T cell population. Genomic DNA was isolated from every sorted fraction and measured by UV absorbance on a Nanodrop 2000c. V is cut by 0 bases and J by 7 bases, and the space between the germline ends is 12 bases. There are 15 amino acids in the CDR3, from cysteine to phenylalanine inclusive. Kept here is only the CDR3 DNA, which spans 45 bases and is read in frame from base 1. CDR1 and CDR2 are drawn from the germline V gene (reference sequence): SEHNR, FQNEAQ.

Using the deep immunoSEQ assay, TCR CDR3 regions were amplified from genomic DNA by multiplex PCR. Genomic DNA extracted from each cell subset was distributed evenly over all wells of several immunoSEQ 96-well plates, and each plate served as one replicate. For sorted subsets, approximately 200 ng of genomic DNA, equivalent to around 30,000 T cell genomes, went into each replicate PCR. The purified libraries were quantified using a Qubit 3.0 fluorometer, sized with a Bioanalyzer 2100, and then quantified again using the KAPA Library Quantification kit. Each immunoSEQ 96-well plate was sequenced on its own single-read 150-cycle Illumina NextSeq 550 flow cell. The authors' analysis ran thus. Because the immunoSEQ output held only junctional sequences and lacked quality scores, the filtering could not match the filtering applied to full-length reads. To assign V/J genes and CDR3, sequences were annotated against IMGT germline references using PyIR, a Python wrapper for IgBLAST v1.9. Any read was removed if the V/J assignment was weak (E-value above 1e-6), the CDR3 was missing, or the read contained stop codons, out-of-frame junctions, or ambiguous translated residues. V3J clonotypes were defined as sequences sharing the same inferred V gene, J gene, and CDR3 amino acid sequence. Percentage overlap between repertoires was computed as shared unique clonotypes divided by the size of the smaller repertoire. Richness of each repertoire was evaluated using RTK rarefaction, the Chao1 estimator, and Recon v2.1 estimates of unobserved clonotypes. Generation probabilities for all TCRbeta clonotypes obtained by the gDNA method from a handful of donors were computed using OLGA. The table was pulled from immuneACCESS by TCRdb, which kept in-frame rearrangements only. Such tables lose some clones; where checked, under half of the loss comes from unresolved V genes, and the rest has no known cause. That table is the source of V, J and clone size, and D and trimming were worked out from the DNA. In this sample the table shows hundreds of thousands of clones, around 67% of which occur a single time. The leading ten clones occupy 10% of the sample.

Concerning this clone itself: What this receptor recognizes is not known. Base quality data are lacking; no much larger clone is found one base away.

This TCR was sampled from a man between 25 and 39 years old in good health. The chain couples TRBV7-9 to TRBJ1-4; matching of 6 bases hints at TRBD1 as the D gene. Input material: memory CD4+ T cells sorted from blood. The cell subset or site tag for this specimen amounts to: CD45RA-negative fraction. The DNA sequence is as follows: TGTGCCAGCAGCTTAGCCGCCGCAGGGGCTGAAAAACTGTTTTTT. The encoded protein is CASSLAAAGAEKLFF.